What follows are 24 T cell receptor beta chains derived from one specimen sequenced in a study of shared clonotypes between healthy human individuals. Data came from immunoSEQ multiplex PCR; TCRdb stores just in-frame clones and leaves some out. Found here are nearly 2 million clones, roughly 95% of them singletons; the top ten hold around 1.2%. Selected positively for CCR7 and CD45RO-negative, naive CD8 cells excluded terminally differentiated effector memory CD45RA+ cells. The sequencing input was naive CD8+ T cells sorted from blood. These receptors all come from a man aged 18 to 30 in good health.

This clone was seen just once. The J gene is TRBJ2-7, the V gene TRBV11-3; TRBD2 is a possible D gene (5 bases). CDR1 is SGHNT, CDR2 YENEEA, per germline. The CDR3 totals 14 residues. V lost 3 bases and J lost 3, with 12 bases in between. CDR3 amino acids: CASSLPGMGYEQYF. The CDR3 bases are TGTGCCAGCAGCTTGCCGGGGATGGGCTACGAGCAGTACTTC.

The chain uses TRBV9 and TRBJ2-5, with TRBD2 as a possible D gene (6 bases). The germline V and J ends were trimmed by 0 bases and 9 bases, with 9 bases remaining between them. The CDR3 covers 12 residues. Germline CDR1 SGDLS, CDR2 YYNGEE. The CDR3 nucleotides are TGTGCCAGCAGCGTAGCTGGCGGGGCCCAGTACTTC. Protein: CASSVAGGAQYF.

This chain uses TRBV27 with TRBJ2-6; D unclear. The germline gives CDR1 MNHEY, CDR2 SMNVEV (reference sequence). Trimming removed 5 bases at V and 3 bases at J, with 8 bases between. This CDR3 is 14 amino acids long. As DNA, the CDR3 is TGTGCCAGCAGTGATCTAGATGGGGCCAACGTCCTGACTTTC. Translation: CASSDLDGANVLTF. Full variable domain (rest looked up from reference TRBV27 and TRBJ2-6): EAQVTQNPRYLITVTGKKLTVTCSQNMNHEYMSWYRQDPGLGLRQIYYSMNVEVTDKGDVPEGYKVSRKEKRNFPLILESPSPNQTSLYFCASSDLDGANVLTFGAGSRLTVL.

The rearrangement uses TRBV13 and TRBJ2-5; possible D gene TRBD1, 5 bases. This CDR3 is built from 13 residues. The V gene's germline CDR1 is PRHDT and CDR2 FYEKMQ (reference sequence). Trimming removed 5 bases at V and 2 bases at J, with 9 bases between. CDR3 amino acids: CASSDDSQETQYF. CDR3 DNA: TGTGCCAGCAGCGACGACAGTCAAGAGACCCAGTACTTC.

This rearrangement joins TRBV4-3 to TRBJ2-7; the D is unclear. The length of the CDR3 is 15 residues. Trimming removed 0 bases from V and 4 bases from J, with 13 bases in between. Germline V lookup: CDR1 LGHNA, CDR2 YSLEER. This chain's CDR3 is CASSQEWAQNYEQYF. The CDR3 DNA sequence: TGCGCCAGCAGCCAAGAGTGGGCACAGAATTACGAGCAGTACTTC.

The rearrangement uses TRBV29-1 and TRBJ2-5, with TRBD1 matching over 10 bases. The germline CDR1 and CDR2 sequences are SQVTM and ANQGSEA. The CDR3 spans 18 residues. The J segment lost 5 bases and the V segment lost 7 bases, leaving 22 bases of the junction unmatched. For the CDR3, the DNA is TGCAGCGGATCGACAGGGGGCCGCCCCCACCAAGTGTTGGAGACCCAGTACTTC. Translated: CSGSTGGRPHQVLETQYF.

V and J are TRBV23-1 and TRBJ1-6, with D possibly matching TRBD1 (5 bases). TRBV23-1 is flagged as an ORF with uncertain function. This CDR3 has 14 residues. The V and J ends lost 10 bases and 4 bases respectively, with 14 bases between them. The CDR3 DNA sequence: TGCGCCATCGCGGGGGGGAAATATAATTCACCCCTCCACTTT. Protein sequence: CAIAGGKYNSPLHF.

This clone has just one count. J is TRBJ2-7 and V is TRBV6-5; unclear D gene. Trimming took 6 bases from V and 2 from J, leaving 11 bases between them. Germline loops: CDR1 MNHEY, CDR2 SVGAGI. The CDR3 sequence is 13 residues long. CDR3 DNA sequence: TGTGCCAGCAGCCAAGACATCCCCTACGAGCAGTACTTC. The encoded protein is CASSQDIPYEQYF.

The gene calls are TRBV5-6 and TRBJ2-3, with D perhaps assigned TRBD1 or TRBD2 (5 bases each). The V and J ends lost 1 base and 4 bases respectively, with 13 bases between them. CDR3 length equals 15 residues. Germline-derived CDR1 and CDR2 are SGHDT and YYEEEE. The chain's CDR3 is CASSLWGSGPDTQYF. The CDR3 bases are TGTGCCAGCAGCTTGTGGGGGTCGGGGCCAGATACGCAGTATTTT.

Points on this clone: Other nucleotide sequences from this sample produce the same CDR3. The chain employs TRBV27 and TRBJ2-7, with 8 bases identical to TRBD1. There are 15 residues in the CDR3. Germline CDR1 is MNHEY and CDR2 is SMNVEV (reference sequence). Trimming at V came to 1 base and at J to 4 bases, leaving 6 bases not matched to a gene. CDR3 DNA: TGTGCCAGCAGTTTATTTGCAGGGGGCTCGTACGAGCAGTACTTC. Its translation is CASSLFAGGSYEQYF.

J is TRBJ2-1 and V is TRBV27; 10 bases match TRBD2. This CDR3 has 16 residues. After removal of 5 bases from V and 3 bases from J, the junction contained 7 bases not matched to a gene. The germline V gene encodes CDR1 MNHEY and CDR2 SMNVEV (reference sequence). CDR3 DNA: TGTGCCAGCAGTCCCGCTAGCGGGGGTCTCTACAATGAGCAGTTCTTC. This sequence encodes CASSPASGGLYNEQFF.

As concerns this clone: Within the sample, other DNA sequences also encode this same CDR3. This chain connects TRBV27 to TRBJ2-7; D unclear. Germline V CDR1 and CDR2: MNHEY, SMNVEV (reference sequence). Trimming pared 2 bases from V and 3 bases from J, leaving 8 bases between. This CDR3 is built from 13 residues. The CDR3 nucleotides read TGTGCCAGCAGTTTAGGGCAGTTCTACGAGCAGTACTTC. Translation: CASSLGQFYEQYF.

The rearrangement uses TRBV5-4 and TRBJ2-4; D is tentatively TRBD1 or TRBD2 (5 bases each). Germline-derived CDR1 and CDR2 are SGHNT and YYREEE (reference sequence). The CDR3 totals 16 residues. Trimming stripped 0 bases from V and 0 bases from J, with 10 bases between. The DNA of the CDR3 is TGTGCCAGCAGCTTGGGAGCGGACATAGCCAAAAACATTCAGTACTTC. It translates to CASSLGADIAKNIQYF.

Remarks on this clone: This specimen includes other DNA sequences encoding the same CDR3. This chain uses TRBV6-5 with TRBJ2-7, with TRBD2 matching 7 bases. The CDR3 is 14 residues long. After removal of 2 bases from V and 0 bases from J, the junction contained 1 base not matched to a gene. Germline V gives CDR1 MNHEY, CDR2 SVGAGI. CDR3 sequence: CASSYTGGSYEQYF. CDR3 nucleotide sequence: TGTGCCAGCAGTTACACGGGGGGCTCCTACGAGCAGTACTTC.

The chain links TRBV13 to TRBJ1-6, with no clear D. Germline CDR1 PRHDT, CDR2 FYEKMQ (reference sequence). V was clipped by 3 bases and J by 4 bases, with 10 bases between them. CDR3 length: 15 amino acids. The CDR3 nucleotides are TGTGCCAGCAGCTTCCTCATCCCTTATAATTCACCCCTCCACTTT. The encoded protein is CASSFLIPYNSPLHF.

The chain links TRBV28 to TRBJ2-7, with 7 bases fitting TRBD1. This CDR3 region has 13 residues. Germline V CDR1 and CDR2: MDHEN, SYDVKM. V was clipped by 6 bases and J by 2 bases; unmatched bases: 4. This CDR3 is CASSNTGAYEQYF. The DNA of the CDR3 is TGTGCCAGCAGCAATACAGGGGCCTACGAGCAGTACTTC.

The chain joins TRBV5-4 to TRBJ2-1; tentative D call: TRBD2 (5 bases). V lost 1 base to trimming and J lost 4 bases, with 9 bases between them. The length of the CDR3 is 14 residues. Germline V gene sequence: CDR1 SGHNT, CDR2 YYREEE (reference sequence). The CDR3 sequence is CASSLLAEYNEQFF. The DNA for the CDR3 is TGTGCCAGCAGCTTGCTAGCAGAGTACAATGAGCAGTTCTTC. Filled out from reference TRBV5-4 and TRBJ2-1, the complete variable domain reads ETGVTQSPTHLIKTRGQQVTLRCSSQSGHNTVSWYQQALGQGPQFIFQYYREEENGRGNFPPRFSGLQFPNYSSELNVNALELDDSALYLCASSLLAEYNEQFFGPGTRLTVL.

To note about this clone: Other nucleotide sequences from this sample produce the same CDR3. The genes are TRBV28 and TRBJ2-3; 8 bases agree with TRBD2. CDR1 is MDHEN, CDR2 SYDVKM, per germline. Germline trimming cut 3 bases from V and 5 bases from J; bases unmatched to any gene: 4. The CDR3 has 14 residues. CDR3 in DNA: TGTGCCAGCAGTTTCCGCCTAGCGGGAGATACGCAGTATTTT. It specifies CASSFRLAGDTQYF.

The CDR3 nucleotides are TGTGCCAGCAGTATTAGCGGGAGGAGTGCGGCCAACGTCCTGACTTTC. It yields the protein CASSISGRSAANVLTF. The chain uses TRBV27 and TRBJ2-6; 10 positions match TRBD2. There are 16 residues in the CDR3. The trim removed 5 bases at V and 6 bases at J, leaving 7 bases unmatched. Germline CDR1 reads MNHEY; CDR2 reads SMNVEV (reference sequence).

This chain connects TRBV5-6 to TRBJ2-3; TRBD1 matches at 10 bases. Germline lookup yields CDR1 SGHDT and CDR2 YYEEEE. This CDR3 comprises 15 residues. The V segment lost 4 bases and the J segment 2 bases; nucleotides outside the gene matches: 4. As DNA, the CDR3 is TGTGCCAGCAGCCGGGGACAGGGGTACACAGATACGCAGTATTTT. It encodes CASSRGQGYTDTQYF.

The rearrangement uses TRBV27 and TRBJ2-7; TRBD2 might be the D (5 bases). The length of the CDR3 is 13 residues. Germline CDR1 reads MNHEY; CDR2 reads SMNVEV (reference sequence). Between the trimmed V and J ends, which lost 6 bases and 2 bases, there was a span of 11 bases. In DNA, the CDR3 is TGTGCCAGCAGAAAGGACTTAGCCTACGAGCAGTACTTC. Translated: CASRKDLAYEQYF.

The chain couples TRBV7-9 to TRBJ2-4; 9 bases align to TRBD1. The CDR3 is 14 amino acids. The germline V gene encodes CDR1 SEHNR and CDR2 FQNEAQ (reference sequence). The junction had 3 bases not matched to a gene; V was cut back by 4 bases and J by 5 bases. Here the CDR3 reads CASSSGQGENIQYF. As DNA, the CDR3 is TGTGCCAGCAGCTCGGGACAGGGAGAAAACATTCAGTACTTC.

This CDR3 reads CSGTPNLSPEAFF. For the CDR3, the DNA is TGCAGCGGCACGCCAAACTTGAGCCCTGAAGCTTTCTTT. This sequence joins TRBV29-1 and TRBJ1-1; D not resolved. Trimming shortened V by 7 bases and J by 6 bases, and 18 bases separated the two germline ends. The CDR3 totals 13 residues. Germline V lookup: CDR1 SQVTM, CDR2 ANQGSEA.

For this clone: Other nucleotide sequences from this sample produce the same CDR3. The genes are TRBV4-3 and TRBJ2-2, with 11 bases lining up with TRBD1. The CDR3 spans 15 residues. From germline, CDR1 is LGHNA and CDR2 YSLEER. V dropped 3 bases and J dropped 4; count of bases not matched to a gene: 1. The CDR3 coding sequence is TGCGCCAGCAGCCATGGGACAGGGGGCACCGGGGAGCTGTTTTTT. It is translated as CASSHGTGGTGELFF.